The clone carrying this T cell receptor (beta chain) showed up many times. The antigen is unknown. One end of the junction does not line up with germline, which may come from a read error. The data stem from a study of T cells in Graves' hyperthyroidism and ophthalmopathy. The CDR3 is 13 amino acids. In germline, CDR1 is GTSNPN, CDR2 SVGIG (reference sequence). The source material, RNA transcripts, was used to amplify TCR beta CDR3 regions. First-round RT-PCR of the TCR CDR3 relied on the HTBI primer set. TCRdb used MiXCR to reprocess the multiplex PCR reads, holding one entry per CDR3 protein. Of some 370,000 distinct CDR3 sequences in the sample, about 18% were seen once. Study-level results: A model of 13 V-J features distinguished ophthalmopathy from stable hyperthyroidism.

Input material: blood. This clonotype originated in a woman aged 25 to 39 with Graves' hyperthyroidism that later progressed to Graves' ophthalmopathy. The rearrangement uses TRBV30 and TRBJ1-2, with D unresolved. The CDR3 DNA reads as TGTGCCTGGAGTAAGCCGGCTACCTATGCCTACACCTTC. Its protein product is CAWSKPATYAYTF.